The 14 T cell receptor beta chains in this list originate from one sample, sequenced in a study of blood T cells in healthy people across ages. A second PCR, run for about 6 to 11 cycles, used a sample-barcoded 5' primer plus a J-beta primer mix. TCRdb re-analysed the 5' RACE reads in MiXCR, keeping a single row per CDR3 protein. Of 600,000 to 1,000,000 distinct CDR3 sequences detected, around 25% appear once; the ten largest clones hold approximately 4%. This sample was shared with a second study, whose subject was T cells of mothers and their children.

The sequencing sample was made of blood. All receptors derive from a boy aged 5 to 17 in good health.

The chain couples TRBV29-1 to TRBJ2-5; TRBD1 matches 8 bases. J was trimmed by 3 bases and V by 6 bases; bases with no gene match: 12. This CDR3 is 15 amino acids long. Germline CDR1 SQVTM, CDR2 ANQGSEA. DNA for the CDR3: TGCAGCGTCGAGGATTGGACAGGGTTTGAAGAGACCCAGTACTTC. Its protein is CSVEDWTGFEETQYF.

This clonotype was seen a few times. The chain carries TRBV29-1 and TRBJ2-1; 9 nucleotides agree with TRBD2. V was clipped by 4 bases and J by 7 bases; unmatched bases: 8. Germline CDR1 and CDR2: SQVTM and ANQGSEA. There are 14 residues in the CDR3. The CDR3 DNA is TGCAGCGTTGGCTCGAGACTAGCGGAGAATGAGCAGTTCTTC. Translating it yields CSVGSRLAENEQFF.

This clonotype was observed a few times. The gene calls are TRBV20-1 and TRBJ1-2, with D possibly TRBD1 on 6 matching bases. CDR1 DFQATT and CDR2 SNEGSKA come from the germline V gene (reference sequence). This CDR3 has 12 amino acids. The V end lost 6 bases, the J end lost 6 bases, and 14 bases lay between the germline ends. For the CDR3, the DNA is TGCAGTGCAAGCGGGGGGCAGGATGGCTACACCTTC. Translating gives CSASGGQDGYTF.

The genes are TRBV20-1 and TRBJ2-7; D is ambiguous. The J call may be in error: the DNA end matches TRBJ2-1 better. The germline gives CDR1 DFQATT, CDR2 SNEGSKA (reference sequence). The CDR3 is 15 amino acids. DNA for the CDR3: TGCAGTGCTAGCTGGCAGACGACGGCTGACAATGAGCAGTTCTTC. The encoded protein is CSASWQTTADNEQFF.

This clonotype was detected only a few times. One end of the junction varies from germline; a read error may be responsible. J is TRBJ2-5 and V is TRBV28; weak D call: TRBD2 (5 bases). This CDR3 is built from 15 residues. Germline V gene data show CDR1 as MDHEN and CDR2 as SYDVKM. CDR3 nucleotides: TGTGCCAGCAGTCTAAGCGGTTCCGTATGGGATGAGCAGTCCTTC. Its protein product is CASSLSGSVWDEQSF. Together with reference TRBV28 and TRBJ2-5, the CDR3 gives the full variable domain: DVKVTQSSRYLVKRTGEKVFLECVQDMDHENMFWYRQDPGLGLRLIYFSYDVKMKEKGDIPEGYSVSREKKERFSLILESASTNQTSMYLCASSLSGSVWDEQSFGPGTRLLVL.

This clonotype was found many times. The DNA for the CDR3 is TGTGCCAGCAGTTTACCGGTACAAGAGACCCAGTACTTC. Its translation: CASSLPVQETQYF. This chain connects TRBV28 to TRBJ2-5; D unresolved. V shed 2 bases and J shed 2 bases, with 6 bases lying between them. The CDR3 has 13 amino acids. Germline CDR1 is MDHEN and CDR2 is SYDVKM.

This clonotype was seen more than once but under ten times. V usage is TRBV28 and J usage is TRBJ2-3, with 7 nucleotides matching TRBD2. The V and J ends lost 5 bases and 7 bases, in that order; junction bases with no gene match: 12. The CDR3 consists of 15 residues. CDR1 and CDR2 from the germline V gene are MDHEN and SYDVKM. The CDR3 is CASSPHGLGFYTQYF. In DNA, the CDR3 is TGTGCCAGCAGTCCCCATGGACTAGGATTTTATACGCAGTATTTT.

As concerns this clonotype: The junction differs from germline at one of its ends, possibly a read error. V and J are TRBV7-9 and TRBJ2-7; possible D gene TRBD1, 5 bases. The germline gives CDR1 SEHNR, CDR2 FQNEAQ (reference sequence). The CDR3 is 15 residues long. CDR3 DNA: TGTGTCAGCAGCTCACCGGCAGGGCCCTACTACGAGCAGTACTTC. Its protein product is CVSSSPAGPYYEQYF.

The V and J genes are TRBV2 and TRBJ2-6, with D unclear. Trimming shortened V by 8 bases and J by 0 bases, and 14 bases separated the two germline ends. In germline, CDR1 is SNHLY, CDR2 FYNNEI. The CDR3 runs to 16 residues. The CDR3 loop reads CASCRVPPSGANVLTF. DNA of the CDR3: TGTGCCAGCTGCCGGGTTCCACCCTCTGGGGCCAACGTCCTGACTTTC.

The chain uses TRBV6-5 and TRBJ1-1, with D hard to call. In germline, CDR1 is MNHEY, CDR2 SVGAGI. Trimming removed 3 bases at V and 3 bases at J, with 8 bases between. The CDR3 extends over 13 amino acids. Here the CDR3 reads CASSYARYTEAFF. For the CDR3, the DNA is TGTGCCAGCAGTTATGCCCGTTACACTGAAGCTTTCTTT.

This clonotype has a handful of counts. The rearrangement links TRBV28 to TRBJ2-1; D is unresolved. Germline loops: CDR1 MDHEN, CDR2 SYDVKM. This CDR3 has 16 amino acids. V lost 2 bases, J lost 8 bases, and 19 bases lay in between. The CDR3 nucleotides are TGTGCCAGCAGTTTACCCCGGACGGCATGGGATCATGAGCAGTTCTTC. Residues: CASSLPRTAWDHEQFF.

This clonotype was counted a few times. The V gene is TRBV20-1, the J gene TRBJ2-4, with D hard to call. The CDR3 is 14 residues long. With 0 bases removed from V and 9 bases from J, the gap between germline ends came to 15 bases. Germline CDR1 DFQATT, CDR2 SNEGSKA (reference sequence). CDR3 sequence: CSARDLGYVGIQYF. CDR3 coding DNA: TGCAGTGCTAGAGATCTGGGGTATGTCGGCATTCAGTACTTC.

This clonotype was seen more than once but under ten times. The chain has TRBV27 and TRBJ2-7, with D perhaps given as TRBD1 or TRBD2 (6 bases each). Germline CDR1 MNHEY, CDR2 SMNVEV (reference sequence). V lost 2 bases and J 4 bases, leaving 15 bases between the germline ends. The CDR3 consists of 15 residues. CDR3 in DNA: TGTGCCAGCAGTTTAACCGGGCCGGGGGCTTACGAGCAGTACTTC. Its protein product is CASSLTGPGAYEQYF.

This clonotype occurred a few times. This sequence joins TRBV6-2 or TRBV6-3 and TRBJ1-5; perhaps TRBD1 as D (5 bases). This CDR3 is 14 amino acids long. V was trimmed by 5 bases and J by 7 bases, leaving 15 bases between them. CDR1 is MNHEY and CDR2 is SVGEGT in the germline V gene. CDR3 DNA sequence: TGTGCCAGCAGTCTCGGGGGTCCGGGGCAGCCCCAGCATTTT. Translated, it gives CASSLGGPGQPQHF.